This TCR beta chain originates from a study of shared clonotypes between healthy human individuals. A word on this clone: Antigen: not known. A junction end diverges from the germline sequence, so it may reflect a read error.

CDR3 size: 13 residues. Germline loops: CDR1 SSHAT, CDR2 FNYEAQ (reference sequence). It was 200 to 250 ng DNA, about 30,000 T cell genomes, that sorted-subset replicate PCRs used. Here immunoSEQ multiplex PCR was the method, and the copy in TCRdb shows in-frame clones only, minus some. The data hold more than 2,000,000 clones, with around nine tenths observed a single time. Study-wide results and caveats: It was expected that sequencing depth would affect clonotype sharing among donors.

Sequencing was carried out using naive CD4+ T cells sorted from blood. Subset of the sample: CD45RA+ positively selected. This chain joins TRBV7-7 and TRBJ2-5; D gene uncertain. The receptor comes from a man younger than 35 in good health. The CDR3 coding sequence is TGTGCTAGCAGCTTATTGCTCCAAGAGACCCAGTACTTC. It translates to CASSLLLQETQYF.